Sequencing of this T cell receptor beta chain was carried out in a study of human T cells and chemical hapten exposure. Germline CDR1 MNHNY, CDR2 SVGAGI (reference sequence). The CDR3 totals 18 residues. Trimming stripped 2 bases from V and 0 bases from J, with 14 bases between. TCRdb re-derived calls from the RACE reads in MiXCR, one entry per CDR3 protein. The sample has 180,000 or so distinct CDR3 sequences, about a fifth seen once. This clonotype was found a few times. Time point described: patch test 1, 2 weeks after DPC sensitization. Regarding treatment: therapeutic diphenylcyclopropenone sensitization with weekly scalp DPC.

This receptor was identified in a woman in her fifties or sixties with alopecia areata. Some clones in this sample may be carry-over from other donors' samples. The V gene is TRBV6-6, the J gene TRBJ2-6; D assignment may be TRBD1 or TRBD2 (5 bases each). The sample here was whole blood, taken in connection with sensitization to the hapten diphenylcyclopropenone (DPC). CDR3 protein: CASSYHPGTNSGANVLTF. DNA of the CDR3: TGTGCCAGCAGTTACCATCCGGGGACCAACTCTGGGGCCAACGTCCTGACTTTC.